This TCR beta chain is from a study of T cells after somatic rescue of genetic block (dated by TCRdb to between 2020 and 2021). About the investigation overall: What the study looked at was long-term robustness, specifically in a T-cell system that came about through somatic rescue of a genetic block in T-cell development.

From the cysteine up to the phenylalanine, the CDR3 has a length of 13 residues. CDR3 DNA is the only sequence kept; it has 39 bases, read in frame from the first base. Via the germline V gene, CDR1 is SQVTM and CDR2 ANQGSEA. Ends trimmed: V by 3 bases, J by 1 base; bases unmatched to a gene: 2. A word on this clone: Its antigen is not yet known. Base qualities are not recorded, but no much larger clone differs from it by a single base.

The library was made by the immunoSEQ multiplex PCR assay. TCRdb retrieved this table from immuneACCESS and kept in-frame rearrangements only. Not all clones are present; in checked studies, unresolved V genes account for under half, and no reason is known for the remainder. This sample comprises tens of thousands of clones, about 90% of them detected only once. The top ten clonotypes cover around 1.5% of the sample. The rearranged chain carries TRBV29-1 and TRBJ1-2; TRBD1 agrees with 7 junctional bases. This clonotype originated in a woman aged 18-29 years. Sequenced material: peripheral blood mononuclear cells (PBMCs). The DNA sequence reads TGCAGCGTTGATAGGGACAGTAACTATGGCTACACCTTC. The translation is CSVDRDSNYGYTF.